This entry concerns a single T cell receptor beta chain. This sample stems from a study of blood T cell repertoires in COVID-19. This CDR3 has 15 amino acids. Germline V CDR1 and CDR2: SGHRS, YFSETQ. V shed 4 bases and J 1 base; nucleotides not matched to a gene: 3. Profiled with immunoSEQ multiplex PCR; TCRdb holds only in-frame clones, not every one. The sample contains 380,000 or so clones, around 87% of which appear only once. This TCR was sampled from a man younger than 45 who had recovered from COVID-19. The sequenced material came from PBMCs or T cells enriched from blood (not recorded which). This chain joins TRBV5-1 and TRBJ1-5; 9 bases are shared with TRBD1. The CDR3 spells CASSVGTGSNQPQHF. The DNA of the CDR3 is TGCGCCAGCAGCGTCGGGACAGGGAGCAATCAGCCCCAGCATTTT.